The clone carrying this T cell receptor delta chain is large (0.1 to 1%) by share. A far bigger clonotype differs at one base, so this is likely a read error. CDR1 is TSWWSYY, CDR2 QGS, per germline. The V gene lost 4 bases and the J gene lost 1 base, with 37 bases spanning the gap. The CDR3 loop spans 23 amino acids. These data are taken from a study of human gamma delta and Vdelta1 T cells. TCRdb repeated clone calling on the PCR reads with CATT. The top ten clones hold about nine tenths of a sample with hundreds of delta-chain clones, approximately 8% of them seen once. Sequences were obtained from differentiated CD27- Vdelta1 gamma-delta T cells from blood. This chain connects TRDV1 to TRDJ1, with a possible D match to TRDD2 (7 bases). The TCR originated in a human donor in good health. As DNA, the CDR3 is TGTGCTCTTGGGGTCTTTACCTTCCTTCCGCCATCTATTTACTTGGGGGTCACCGATAAACTCATCTTT. It is translated as CALGVFTFLPPSIYLGVTDKLIF.